The clone carrying this TCR beta chain was counted at least ten times. The V gene end was trimmed by 4 bases and the J gene end by 2 bases; junction bases not matched to a gene: 8. The CDR3 covers 18 residues. Per the germline V gene, CDR1 is LGHNA and CDR2 is YNFKEQ. The record originates from a study of identical twins. MiXCR, applied by TCRdb to the 5' RACE reads, yields one record per CDR3 protein. Of 1.5 million to 2 million distinct CDR3 sequences listed, about 30% are singletons. Specimen: cord blood. This chain links TRBV4-2 with TRBJ2-3; 14 bases align to TRBD2. The TCR sequence derives from a newborn girl in good health. CDR3 region: CASSRRLAGGFYTDTQYF. In nucleotides, the CDR3 is TGTGCCAGCAGCCGCCGACTAGCGGGAGGGTTTTACACAGATACGCAGTATTTT.